This is a list of T cell receptor beta chains from one sample in a study of tumor and adjacent non-tumor tissue in lung cancer. TCRdb used MiXCR to reprocess the multiplex PCR reads, holding one entry per CDR3 protein. This sample has approximately 110,000 distinct CDR3 sequences, with 62% found just once. The sequencing sample was made of distant non-tumor lung tissue. The receptors stem from a man aged 55 to 70 with non-small cell lung cancer. CDR3s include the opening cysteine and the closing phenylalanine or tryptophan. D genes are given only for firm matches. The size entry is marked missing in some rows and otherwise reads once, few, many or a size class.

v_call,clone_size,j_call,d_call,cdr3_aa,cdr3_nt
TRBV7-9,NA,TRBJ2-2,NA,CASSLTIGTTKTPNTGELFF,TGTGCCAGCAGCTTGACGATTGGGACAACGAAGACTCCGAACACCGGGGAGCTGTTTTTT
TRBV6-5,NA,TRBJ2-7,NA,CATSRTVAQSSSYEQYF,TGTGCCACCAGTAGGACGGTTGCCCAAAGTAGTTCCTACGAGCAGTACTTC
TRBV12-3/TRBV12-4,NA,TRBJ2-7,NA,CASRALLADGYEQYF,TGTGCTAGCAGGGCCCTCCTAGCAGACGGCTACGAGCAGTACTTC
TRBV11-2,NA,TRBJ1-1,NA,CASSFGGGRTEAFF,TGTGCCAGCAGCTTCGGCGGGGGCCGGACTGAAGCTTTCTTT
TRBV6-1,NA,TRBJ1-5,NA,CASSKAAWGQPQHF,TGTGCCAGCAGTAAAGCAGCCTGGGGGCAGCCCCAGCATTTC
TRBV7-9,few,TRBJ2-3,TRBD2,CASQAGSTDTQYF,TGTGCCAGCCAAGCGGGGAGCACAGATACGCAGTATTTT
TRBV6-5,NA,TRBJ1-5,TRBD1,CASSPGQRNNQPQHF,TGTGCCAGCAGCCCGGGACAGCGCAACAATCAGCCCCAACATTTT
TRBV12-3/TRBV12-4,NA,TRBJ2-7,NA,CASSSTCEQYF,TGTGCCAGTAGTTCAACCTGCGAGCAGTACTTC
TRBV7-9,many,TRBJ1-1,NA,CASSFGNTEAFF,TGTGCCAGCAGTTTCGGTAACACTGAAGCTTTCTTT
TRBV5-4,NA,TRBJ1-2,TRBD1,CTSSLVGRDRRARYTF,TGTACCAGTAGCTTGGTGGGCCGGGACAGACGAGCGCGCTACACCTTC
TRBV11-2,NA,TRBJ1-1,NA,CVSRPKGGGVTVAFF,TGTGTCAGCAGACCAAAGGGTGGGGGTGTCACTGTAGCTTTCTTT
TRBV10-3,NA,TRBJ2-1,TRBD2,CAFRSGDHNEQFF,TGCGCCTTCAGAAGCGGGGACCACAATGAGCAGTTCTTC
TRBV12-3/TRBV12-4,NA,TRBJ1-3,NA,CASGPGYSGNIIYF,TGTGCCAGCGGTCCAGGCTACTCTGGAAACATCATATATTTT